This TCR beta chain was sequenced for a study of OX40 agonist ivuxolimab in advanced cancers. Study-level background: Checkpoint inhibitors had been given previously to approximately 41% of patients. Study observations and caveats: Low normalized T-cell clonal expansion was additionally recorded for some nonresponders.

TCRdb's copy holds only in-frame clones and misses some; the assay was immunoSEQ multiplex PCR. The sample lists 45,000 to 60,000 clones; about 90% were seen once. The CDR3 totals 18 residues. Germline CDR1 reads SGHVS; CDR2 reads FNYEAQ. V was clipped by 5 bases and J by 5 bases, with 22 bases between them. With respect to this clone: What it binds is not known.

The TCR was taken from an adult with an advanced solid tumor such as melanoma, head and neck, liver or kidney cancer. The sample was CD4+ or CD8+ T cells sorted from blood, taken in a trial of the OX40 agonist ivuxolimab. The chain links TRBV7-6 to TRBJ2-6; no firm D call. The DNA of the CDR3 is TGTGCCAGCAGCATCATTCATGTCTCACAAAGTCGGGCCAACGTCCTGACTTTC. Translated, it gives CASSIIHVSQSRANVLTF.